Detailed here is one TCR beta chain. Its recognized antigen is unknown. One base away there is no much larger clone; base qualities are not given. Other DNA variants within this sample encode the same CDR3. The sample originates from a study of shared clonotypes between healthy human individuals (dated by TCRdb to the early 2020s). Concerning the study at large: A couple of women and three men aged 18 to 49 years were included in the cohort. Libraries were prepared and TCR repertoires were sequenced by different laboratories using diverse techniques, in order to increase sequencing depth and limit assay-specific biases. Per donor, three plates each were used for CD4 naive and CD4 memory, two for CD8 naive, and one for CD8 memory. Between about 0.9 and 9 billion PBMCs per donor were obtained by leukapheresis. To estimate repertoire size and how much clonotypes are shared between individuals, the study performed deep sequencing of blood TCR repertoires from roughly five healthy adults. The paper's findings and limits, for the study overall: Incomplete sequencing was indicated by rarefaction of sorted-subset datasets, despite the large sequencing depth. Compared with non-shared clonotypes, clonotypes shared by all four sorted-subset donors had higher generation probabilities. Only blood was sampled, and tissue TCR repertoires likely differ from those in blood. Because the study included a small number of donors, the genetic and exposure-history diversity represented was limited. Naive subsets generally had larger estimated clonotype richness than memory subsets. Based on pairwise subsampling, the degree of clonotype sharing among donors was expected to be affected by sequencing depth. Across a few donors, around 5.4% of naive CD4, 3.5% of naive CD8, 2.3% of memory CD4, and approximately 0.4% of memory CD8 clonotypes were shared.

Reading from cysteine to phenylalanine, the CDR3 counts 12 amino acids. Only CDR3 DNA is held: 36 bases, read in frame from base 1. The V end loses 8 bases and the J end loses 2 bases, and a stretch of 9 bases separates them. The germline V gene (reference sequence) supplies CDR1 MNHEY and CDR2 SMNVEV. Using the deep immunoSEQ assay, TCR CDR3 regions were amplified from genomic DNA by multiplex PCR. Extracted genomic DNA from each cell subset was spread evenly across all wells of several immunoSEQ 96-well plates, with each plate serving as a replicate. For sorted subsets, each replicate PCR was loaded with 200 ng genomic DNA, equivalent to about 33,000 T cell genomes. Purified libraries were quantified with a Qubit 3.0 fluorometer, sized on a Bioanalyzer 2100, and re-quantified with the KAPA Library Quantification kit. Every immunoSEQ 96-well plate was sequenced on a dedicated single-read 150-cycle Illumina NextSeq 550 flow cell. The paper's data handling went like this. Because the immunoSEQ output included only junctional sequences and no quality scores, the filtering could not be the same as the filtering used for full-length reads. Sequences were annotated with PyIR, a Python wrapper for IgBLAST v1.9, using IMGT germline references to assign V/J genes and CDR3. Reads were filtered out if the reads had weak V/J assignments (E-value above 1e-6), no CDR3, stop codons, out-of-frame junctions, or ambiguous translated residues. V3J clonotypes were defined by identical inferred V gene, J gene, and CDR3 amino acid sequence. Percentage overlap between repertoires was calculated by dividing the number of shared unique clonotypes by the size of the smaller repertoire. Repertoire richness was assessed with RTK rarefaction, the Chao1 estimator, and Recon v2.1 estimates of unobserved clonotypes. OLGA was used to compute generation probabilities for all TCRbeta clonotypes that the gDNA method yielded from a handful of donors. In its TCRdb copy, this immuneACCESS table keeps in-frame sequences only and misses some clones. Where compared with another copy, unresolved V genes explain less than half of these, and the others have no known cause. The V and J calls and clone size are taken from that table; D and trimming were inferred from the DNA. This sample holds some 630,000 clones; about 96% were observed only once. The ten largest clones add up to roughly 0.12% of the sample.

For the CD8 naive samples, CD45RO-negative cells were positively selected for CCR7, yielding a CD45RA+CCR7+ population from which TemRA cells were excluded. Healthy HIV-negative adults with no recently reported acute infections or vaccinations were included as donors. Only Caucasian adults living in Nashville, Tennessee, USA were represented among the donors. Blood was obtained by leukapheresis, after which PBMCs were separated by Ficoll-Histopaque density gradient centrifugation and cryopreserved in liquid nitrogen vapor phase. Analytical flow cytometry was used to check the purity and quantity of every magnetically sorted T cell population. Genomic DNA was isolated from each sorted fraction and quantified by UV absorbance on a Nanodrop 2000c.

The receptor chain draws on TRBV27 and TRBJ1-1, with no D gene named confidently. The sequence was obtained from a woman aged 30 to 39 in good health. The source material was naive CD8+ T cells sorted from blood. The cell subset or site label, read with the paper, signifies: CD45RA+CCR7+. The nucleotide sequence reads TGTGCCAGCTCGACGGGTAACACTGAAGCTTTCTTT. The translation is CASSTGNTEAFF.